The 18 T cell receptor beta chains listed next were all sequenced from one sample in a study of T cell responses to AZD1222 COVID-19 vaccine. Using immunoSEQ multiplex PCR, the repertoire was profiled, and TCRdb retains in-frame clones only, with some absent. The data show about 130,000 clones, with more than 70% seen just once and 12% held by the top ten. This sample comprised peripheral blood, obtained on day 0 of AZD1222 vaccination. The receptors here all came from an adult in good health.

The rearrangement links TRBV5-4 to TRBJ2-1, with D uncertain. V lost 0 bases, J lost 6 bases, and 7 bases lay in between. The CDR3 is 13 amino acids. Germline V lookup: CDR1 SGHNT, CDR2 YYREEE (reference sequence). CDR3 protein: CASSLAVGNEQFF. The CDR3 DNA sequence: TGTGCCAGCAGCTTGGCGGTCGGCAATGAGCAGTTCTTC.

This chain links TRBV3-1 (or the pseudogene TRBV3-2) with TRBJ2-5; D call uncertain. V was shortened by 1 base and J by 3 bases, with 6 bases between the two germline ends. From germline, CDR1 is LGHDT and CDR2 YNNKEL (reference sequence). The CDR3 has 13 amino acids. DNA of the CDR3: TGTGCCAGCAGCCAAGGAACAGAAGAGACCCAGTACTTC. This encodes CASSQGTEETQYF.

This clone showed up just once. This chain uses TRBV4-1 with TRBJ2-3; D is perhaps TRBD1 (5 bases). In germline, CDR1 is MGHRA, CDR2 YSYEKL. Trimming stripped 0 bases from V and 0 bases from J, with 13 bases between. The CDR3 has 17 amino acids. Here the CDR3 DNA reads TGCGCCAGCAGCCAAGAAGGGGTGGGTAGCAGCACAGATACGCAGTATTTT. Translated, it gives CASSQEGVGSSTDTQYF.

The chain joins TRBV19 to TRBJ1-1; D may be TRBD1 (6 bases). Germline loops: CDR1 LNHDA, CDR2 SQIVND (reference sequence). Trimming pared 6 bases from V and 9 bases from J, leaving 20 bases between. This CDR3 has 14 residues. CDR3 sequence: CASSPKGGLPKAFF. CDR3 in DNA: TGTGCCAGTAGCCCCAAGGGGGGGCTGCCCAAAGCTTTCTTT. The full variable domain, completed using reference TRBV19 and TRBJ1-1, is DGGITQSPKYLFRKEGQNVTLSCEQNLNHDAMYWYRQDPGQGLRLIYYSQIVNDFQKGDIAEGYSVSREKKESFPLTVTSAQKNPTAFYLCASSPKGGLPKAFFGQGTRLTVV.

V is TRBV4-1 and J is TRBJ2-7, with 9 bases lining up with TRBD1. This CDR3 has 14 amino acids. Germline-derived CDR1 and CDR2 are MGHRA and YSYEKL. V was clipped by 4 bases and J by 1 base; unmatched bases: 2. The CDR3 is CASSLGTGSYEQYF. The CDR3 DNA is TGCGCCAGCAGCCTGGGGACAGGGTCCTACGAGCAGTACTTC.

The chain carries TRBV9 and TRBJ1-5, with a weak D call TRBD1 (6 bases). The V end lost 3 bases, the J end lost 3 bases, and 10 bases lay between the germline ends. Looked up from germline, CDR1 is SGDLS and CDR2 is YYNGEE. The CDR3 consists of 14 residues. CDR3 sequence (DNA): TGTGCCAGCAGCGAGACAGGATTCAATCAGCCCCAGCATTTT. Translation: CASSETGFNQPQHF. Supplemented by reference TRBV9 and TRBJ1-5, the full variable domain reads DSGVTQTPKHLITATGQRVTLRCSPRSGDLSVYWYQQSLDQGLQFLIQYYNGEERAKGNILERFSAQQFPDLHSELNLSSLELGDSALYFCASSETGFNQPQHFGDGTRLSIL.

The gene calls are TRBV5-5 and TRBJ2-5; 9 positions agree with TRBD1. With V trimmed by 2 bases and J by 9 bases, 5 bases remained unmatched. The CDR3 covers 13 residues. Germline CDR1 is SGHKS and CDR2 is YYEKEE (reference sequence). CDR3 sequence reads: CASSFGQGLAQYF. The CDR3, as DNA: TGTGCCAGCAGCTTCGGACAGGGGCTTGCCCAGTACTTC.

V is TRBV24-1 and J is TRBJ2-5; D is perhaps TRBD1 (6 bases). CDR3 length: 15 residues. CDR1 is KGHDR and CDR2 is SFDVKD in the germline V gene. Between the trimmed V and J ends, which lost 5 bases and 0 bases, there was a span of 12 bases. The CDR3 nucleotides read TGTGCCACCAGTGGCAGGGGCGGGTACCAAGAGACCCAGTACTTC. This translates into CATSGRGGYQETQYF.

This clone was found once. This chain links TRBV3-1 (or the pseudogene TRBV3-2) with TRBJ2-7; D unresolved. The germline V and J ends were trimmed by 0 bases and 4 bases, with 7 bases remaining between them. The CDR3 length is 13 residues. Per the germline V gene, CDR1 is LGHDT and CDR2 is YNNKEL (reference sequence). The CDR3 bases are TGTGCCAGCAGCCAAGAATTCAGGTACGAGCAGTACTTC. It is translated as CASSQEFRYEQYF.

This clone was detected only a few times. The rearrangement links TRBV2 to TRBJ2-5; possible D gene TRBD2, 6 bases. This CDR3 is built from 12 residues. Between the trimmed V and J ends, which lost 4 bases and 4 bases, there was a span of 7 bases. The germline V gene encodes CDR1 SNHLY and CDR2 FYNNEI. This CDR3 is CASSAGGETQYF. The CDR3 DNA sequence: TGTGCCAGCAGTGCCGGGGGAGAGACCCAGTACTTC.

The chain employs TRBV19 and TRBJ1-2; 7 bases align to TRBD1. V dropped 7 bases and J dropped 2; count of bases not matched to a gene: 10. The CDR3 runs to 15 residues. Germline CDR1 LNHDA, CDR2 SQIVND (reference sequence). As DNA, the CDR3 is TGTGCCAGTACCCCGACAGGGCCGAGGAACTATGGCTACACCTTC. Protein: CASTPTGPRNYGYTF.

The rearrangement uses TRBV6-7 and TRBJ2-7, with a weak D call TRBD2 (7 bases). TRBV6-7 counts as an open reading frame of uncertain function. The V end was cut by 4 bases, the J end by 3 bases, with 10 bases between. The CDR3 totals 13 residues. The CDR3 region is CASSLGGLYEQYF. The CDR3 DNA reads TGTGCCAGCAGTTTGGGGGGGCTCTACGAGCAGTACTTC.

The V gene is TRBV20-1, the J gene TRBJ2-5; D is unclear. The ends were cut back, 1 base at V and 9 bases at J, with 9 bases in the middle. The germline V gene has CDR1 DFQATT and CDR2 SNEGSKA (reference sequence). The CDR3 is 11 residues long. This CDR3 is CSARGVRAQYF. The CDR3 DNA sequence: TGCAGTGCTAGAGGTGTCCGGGCCCAGTACTTC.

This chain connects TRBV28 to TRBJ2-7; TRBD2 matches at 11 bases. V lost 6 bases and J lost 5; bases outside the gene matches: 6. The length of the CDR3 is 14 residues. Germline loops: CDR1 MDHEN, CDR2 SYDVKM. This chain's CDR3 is CASSIGGLADEQYF. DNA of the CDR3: TGTGCCAGCAGCATCGGGGGACTAGCGGACGAGCAGTACTTC.

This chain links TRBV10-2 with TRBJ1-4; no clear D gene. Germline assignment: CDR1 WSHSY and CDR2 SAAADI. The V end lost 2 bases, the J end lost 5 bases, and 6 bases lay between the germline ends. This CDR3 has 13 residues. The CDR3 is CASSETRNEKLFF. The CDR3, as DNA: TGCGCCAGCAGTGAGACCCGGAATGAAAAACTGTTTTTT.

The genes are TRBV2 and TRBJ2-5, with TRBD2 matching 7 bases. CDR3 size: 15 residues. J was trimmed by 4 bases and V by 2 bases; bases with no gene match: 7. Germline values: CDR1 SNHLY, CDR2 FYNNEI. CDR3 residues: CASSEWEGLSETQYF. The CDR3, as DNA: TGTGCCAGCAGTGAATGGGAGGGTTTGTCAGAGACCCAGTACTTC.

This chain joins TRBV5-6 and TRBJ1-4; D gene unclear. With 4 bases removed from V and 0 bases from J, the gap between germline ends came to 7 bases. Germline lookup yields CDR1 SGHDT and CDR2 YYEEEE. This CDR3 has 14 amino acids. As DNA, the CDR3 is TGTGCCAGCAGCCGGAGTGCAACTAATGAAAAACTGTTTTTT. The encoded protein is CASSRSATNEKLFF. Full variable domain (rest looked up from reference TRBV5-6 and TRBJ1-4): DAGVTQSPTHLIKTRGQQVTLRCSPKSGHDTVSWYQQALGQGPQFIFQYYEEEERQRGNFPDRFSGHQFPNYSSELNVNALLLGDSALYLCASSRSATNEKLFFGSGTQLSVL.

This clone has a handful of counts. CDR3 DNA sequence: TGTGCCAGCATCCGGGACACCTCGGGCAATGAGCAGTTCTTC. Amino acids: CASIRDTSGNEQFF. The gene calls are TRBV6-5 and TRBJ2-1; weak D call: TRBD1 (6 bases). CDR1 MNHEY and CDR2 SVGAGI come from the germline V gene. The CDR3 consists of 14 residues. V lost 7 bases and J lost 6, with 16 bases in between.